Below, 20 T cell receptor beta chains from the same sample are listed, as sequenced in a study of CD8 T cells in Susac syndrome. Random hexamers were used to reverse transcribe the RNA input (about 0.45 to 1 ug). TCRdb reprocessed the immunoSEQ multiplex PCR reads via MiXCR and lists one record per CDR3 protein. The sample carries around 140,000 distinct CDR3 sequences, around 85% recorded once. The sample comprised CD8+ T cells from PBMCs. The receptors shown here come from a human donor with multiple sclerosis.

The rearrangement links TRBV7-8 to TRBJ2-2; D possibly corresponds to TRBD2 (7 bases). CDR3 length: 14 residues. V shed 7 bases and J shed 4 bases, with 13 bases lying between them. The germline V gene has CDR1 SGHVS and CDR2 FQNEAQ. CDR3 loop: CASMEGGPTGELFF. In DNA, the CDR3 is TGTGCCAGCATGGAGGGGGGGCCCACCGGGGAGCTGTTTTTT.

The chain recombines TRBV6-1 with TRBJ2-1, with unresolved D. CDR3 size: 13 residues. V lost 7 bases to trimming and J lost 3 bases, with 10 bases between them. Germline V CDR1 and CDR2: MNHNS, SASEGT. The CDR3 DNA reads as TGTGCCAGCACTGGGGAAGGCTACAATGAGCAGTTCTTC. It translates to CASTGEGYNEQFF.

This clonotype showed up just a few times. The V gene is TRBV6-1, the J gene TRBJ2-3; no clear D gene. The germline V and J ends were trimmed by 5 bases and 3 bases, with 12 bases remaining between them. CDR1 is MNHNS and CDR2 is SASEGT in the germline V gene. The CDR3 is made up of 14 amino acids. CDR3 DNA: TGTGCCAGCAGTCCTCTCAGCCCGACAGATACGCAGTATTTT. Its protein product is CASSPLSPTDTQYF.

The J gene is TRBJ2-3, the V gene TRBV7-8; 11 bases match TRBD2. CDR3 length: 17 amino acids. Germline CDR1 reads SGHVS; CDR2 reads FQNEAQ. J lost 5 bases, V lost 2 bases, and 9 bases had no gene match. The CDR3: CASSLRLLAGEEDTQYF. The CDR3 DNA reads as TGTGCCAGCAGCTTACGGCTACTAGCGGGAGAGGAAGATACGCAGTATTTT.

The chain joins TRBV7-9 to TRBJ2-7; 9 bases are a match to TRBD1. Looked up from germline, CDR1 is SEHNR and CDR2 is FQNEAQ (reference sequence). The CDR3 contains 16 residues. V lost 4 bases and J lost 5; bases outside the gene matches: 12. CDR3 loop: CASSSPEGTGLNEQYF. Here the CDR3 DNA reads TGTGCCAGCAGCTCACCCGAAGGGACAGGGTTGAACGAGCAGTACTTC. Combining the CDR3 with reference TRBV7-9 and TRBJ2-7 gives the whole variable domain DTGVSQNPRHKITKRGQNVTFRCDPISEHNRLYWYRQTLGQGPEFLTYFQNEAQLEKSRLLSDRFSAERPKGSFSTLEIQRTEQGDSAMYLCASSSPEGTGLNEQYFGPGTRLTVT.

This clonotype came up a few times. This rearrangement joins TRBV7-9 to TRBJ2-1; 8 nucleotides align to TRBD2. This CDR3 is 13 amino acids long. The V segment lost 1 base and the J segment 7 bases; nucleotides outside the gene matches: 0. CDR1 is SEHNR and CDR2 is FQNEAQ in the germline V gene (reference sequence). This chain's CDR3 is CASSLVAGNEQFF. The CDR3, as DNA: TGTGCCAGCAGCTTAGTAGCGGGGAATGAGCAGTTCTTC. Variable domain in full (rest from reference TRBV7-9 and TRBJ2-1): DTGVSQNPRHKITKRGQNVTFRCDPISEHNRLYWYRQTLGQGPEFLTYFQNEAQLEKSRLLSDRFSAERPKGSFSTLEIQRTEQGDSAMYLCASSLVAGNEQFFGPGTRLTVL.

The CDR3 DNA reads TGTGCCAGCAGTGATTTTAGTTCCGGGAGAGAGACCCAGTACTTC. Translated: CASSDFSSGRETQYF. This chain links TRBV25-1 with TRBJ2-5, with D possibly matching TRBD2 (6 bases). Germline assignment: CDR1 MGHDK and CDR2 SYGVNS. The CDR3 runs to 15 residues. V was pared by 3 bases and J by 4 bases, with 15 bases between.

CDR3 DNA sequence: TGTGCCAGCAATATAGACGGACTAGCGGGAGTCTACAATGAGCAGTTCTTC. This gives the protein CASNIDGLAGVYNEQFF. The gene calls are TRBV6-1 and TRBJ2-1; TRBD2 matches at 13 bases. Unmatched junction bases numbered 9, after V lost 7 bases and J lost 3 bases. The CDR3 runs to 17 residues. CDR1 is MNHNS, CDR2 SASEGT, per germline.

The chain uses TRBV28 and TRBJ2-3; D remains unclear. From germline, CDR1 is MDHEN and CDR2 SYDVKM. V dropped 1 base and J dropped 0 bases, with 14 bases sitting between them. CDR3 length: 17 residues. The DNA of the CDR3 is TGTGCCAGCAGTTTATTGAAGTTCGAGTACAGCACAGATACGCAGTATTTT. As protein: CASSLLKFEYSTDTQYF.

V usage is TRBV6-4 and J usage is TRBJ2-1; TRBD2 agrees at 10 bases. CDR3 length: 18 residues. Trimming at V came to 0 bases and at J to 3 bases, leaving 8 bases not matched to a gene. CDR1 and CDR2 from the germline V gene are MRHNA and SNTAGT. CDR3 sequence: CASSDSGLAGVIYNEQFF. CDR3 bases: TGTGCCAGCAGTGACTCGGGCCTAGCGGGGGTTATCTACAATGAGCAGTTCTTC.

The CDR3 here is CAISKAGAADTQYF. The CDR3 nucleotides read TGTGCCATCAGTAAAGCGGGAGCTGCAGATACGCAGTATTTT. The chain is built from TRBV10-3 and TRBJ2-3, with 8 bases fitting TRBD2. This CDR3 contains 14 residues. After removal of 5 bases from V and 4 bases from J, the junction contained 5 bases not matched to a gene. Germline CDR1 ENHRY, CDR2 SYGVKD.

This rearrangement joins TRBV24-1 to TRBJ2-2; TRBD2 might be the D (6 bases). This CDR3 region has 16 residues. V lost 0 bases, J lost 5 bases, and 12 bases lay in between. CDR1 and CDR2 from the germline V gene are KGHDR and SFDVKD. The CDR3 reads CATSDLLGGETGELFF. The CDR3, as DNA: TGTGCCACCAGTGATTTGCTGGGCGGGGAAACCGGGGAGCTGTTTTTT.

The sample holds one count of this clonotype. The chain uses TRBV5-5 and TRBJ1-2, with unresolved D. The CDR3 is 14 amino acids. The germline V gene has CDR1 SGHKS and CDR2 YYEKEE (reference sequence). Deletions cut 3 bases from V and 2 bases from J, with 11 bases between. This CDR3 is CASSSPGLNYGYTF. CDR3 sequence (DNA): TGTGCCAGCAGCTCCCCCGGTCTAAACTATGGCTACACCTTC.

This sequence joins TRBV21-1 and TRBJ2-7; TRBD2 is taken as the D call from the table, unchecked against the DNA. TRBV21-1 is tagged as a pseudogene. There are 16 residues in the CDR3. The CDR3: CASSTRGGVEKNEQYF. The CDR3 region has the DNA TGTGCCAGCAGCACCCGGGGAGGGGTAGAGAAAAACGAGCAGTACTTC.

The rearrangement uses TRBV4-1 and TRBJ1-4; the D gene is possibly TRBD1 (6 bases). The V end lost 1 base, the J end lost 7 bases, and 16 bases lay between the germline ends. The CDR3 extends over 16 amino acids. CDR1 is MGHRA and CDR2 is YSYEKL in the germline V gene. The CDR3 spells CASSQGEQGLVEKLFF. The CDR3 DNA sequence: TGCGCCAGCAGCCAAGGAGAACAGGGCCTTGTTGAAAAACTGTTTTTT.

The genes are TRBV6-5 and TRBJ2-3; D is perhaps TRBD1 (7 bases). Germline values: CDR1 MNHEY, CDR2 SVGAGI. V lost 5 bases and J 4 bases, leaving 13 bases between the germline ends. The CDR3 covers 14 residues. CDR3 region: CASSGGGRADTQYF. The CDR3 nucleotides read TGTGCCAGCAGTGGAGGGGGCAGGGCAGATACGCAGTATTTT.

V usage is TRBV20-1 and J usage is TRBJ2-5, with a tentative D call TRBD2 (5 bases). CDR3 size: 13 residues. CDR1 and CDR2 from the germline V gene are DFQATT and SNEGSKA (reference sequence). The V and J ends lost 1 base and 5 bases respectively, with 11 bases between them. DNA for the CDR3: TGCAGTGCTAGAGTTAGCGTACGGGAGACCCAGTACTTC. Its translation is CSARVSVRETQYF.

The CDR3 here is CASSSTGTGLEKLFF. The CDR3 region has the DNA TGTGCCAGCAGTTCAACCGGGACAGGGCTAGAAAAACTGTTTTTT. J is TRBJ1-4 and V is TRBV12-3 or TRBV12-4; 9 bases are a match to TRBD1. The CDR3 length is 15 residues. The V gene end was trimmed by 4 bases and the J gene end by 8 bases; junction bases not matched to a gene: 8.

CDR3 sequence: CASSLTRLAAYEQYF. In DNA form, the CDR3 reads TGTGCCAGCAGTTTAACCCGACTAGCGGCCTACGAGCAGTACTTC. The V and J genes are TRBV27 and TRBJ2-7, with TRBD2 identical over 9 bases. CDR3 length equals 15 residues. The V and J ends lost 2 bases and 2 bases, in that order; junction bases with no gene match: 4. CDR1 is MNHEY, CDR2 SMNVEV, per germline (reference sequence).

The chain carries TRBV12-3 or TRBV12-4 and TRBJ2-1; no firm D call. V dropped 6 bases and J dropped 3 bases, with 3 bases sitting between them. This CDR3 has 11 residues. The CDR3, as DNA: TGTGCCAGCAGGCTCTACAATGAGCAGTTCTTC. Protein product: CASRLYNEQFF.